Sequencing of this T cell receptor (beta chain) was carried out in a study of post-analysis software for immune sequencing data. At the level of the study: The study covered relapsing-remitting, secondary progressive and progressive-relapsing courses of multiple sclerosis.

Study-level results: Four to six TRBV segments (TRBV5-6, TRBV5-1 and TRBV20-1 among them) occurred more frequently in patients than in controls. Clustering by F measure revealed strong co-clustering among samples prepared together in one batch.

As for this clonotype: What it binds is not known.

V lost 0 bases, J lost 2 bases, and 9 bases lay in between. This CDR3 has 15 amino acids. Germline V gene sequence: CDR1 LGHNT, CDR2 FRNRAP. Unique molecular identifiers featured in each of the TCR beta cDNA libraries. From the PCR reads, TCRdb called clonotypes with MiXCR, one entry per CDR3 protein. The table shows about 810,000 distinct CDR3 sequences, with 53% occurring only once. This clonotype was obtained from a girl aged 10 to 17 with multiple sclerosis. The V and J genes are TRBV12-5 and TRBJ2-3; maybe TRBD2 (5 bases). The sample comprised blood. The CDR3 nucleotides are TGTGCTAGTGGTTTGGTTAGAGGGTACACAGATACGCAGTATTTT. Residues: CASGLVRGYTDTQYF.